This TCR beta chain is drawn from a study of T cell changes during pregnancy in multiple sclerosis. Sequenced by immunoSEQ multiplex PCR; TCRdb stores in-frame clones only, minus some. The sample carries 25,000 to 35,000 clones, 89% recorded once. This clone appeared once. The CDR3 length is 16 residues. Trimming took 0 bases from V and 4 from J, leaving 12 bases between them. Germline lookup yields CDR1 MNHEY and CDR2 SMNVEV (reference sequence). The specimen was CD8+ T cells from peripheral blood mononuclear cells, collected in the second trimester of pregnancy. This sequence was found in a female donor with multiple sclerosis, enrolled in a pregnancy study. V usage is TRBV27 and J usage is TRBJ1-4; no reliable D call. The CDR3 region is CASSLSTPAYNEKLFF. The CDR3 DNA sequence: TGTGCCAGCAGTTTATCGACCCCAGCGTATAATGAAAAACTGTTTTTT.